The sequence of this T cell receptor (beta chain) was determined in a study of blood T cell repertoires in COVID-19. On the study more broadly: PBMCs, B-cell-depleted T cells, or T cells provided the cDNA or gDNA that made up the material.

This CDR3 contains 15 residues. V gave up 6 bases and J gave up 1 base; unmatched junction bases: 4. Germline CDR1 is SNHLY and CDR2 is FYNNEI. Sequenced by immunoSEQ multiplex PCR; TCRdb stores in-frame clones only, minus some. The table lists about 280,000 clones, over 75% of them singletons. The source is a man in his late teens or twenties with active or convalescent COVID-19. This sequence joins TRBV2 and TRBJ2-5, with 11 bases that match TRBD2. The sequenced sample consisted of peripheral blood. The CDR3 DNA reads TGTGCCAGCAGCGCCGGGACTAGCGGCCAAGAGACCCAGTACTTC. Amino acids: CASSAGTSGQETQYF.